This T cell receptor (beta chain) is drawn from a study of T-cell memory formation after mild COVID-19. As for the study in general: TCR clusters largely stayed donor specific.

V lost 6 bases and J lost 3; bases outside the gene matches: 5. The CDR3 is 13 amino acids. Germline assignment: CDR1 MNHEY and CDR2 SVGAGI. 5'RACE, which relied on constant-segment primers, yielded TCR alpha and TCR beta cDNA libraries carrying sample barcodes and UMIs. In TCRdb, the 5' RACE reads were re-called with MiXCR into one record per CDR3 protein. The table includes more than 300,000 distinct CDR3 sequences, approximately 15% detected once. Sample: PBMCs or a T cell subset sorted from them (not recorded which). The J gene is TRBJ2-7, the V gene TRBV6-5; 7 positions match TRBD2. This TCR derives from a man aged 18 to 35 who had mild COVID-19 (a few samples of this study predate the infection). Cell type and time point are not known. Written as DNA, the CDR3 is TGTGCCAGCAGGGCGGGGGAGGGCTACGAGCAGTACGTC. It is translated as CASRAGEGYEQYV.